This T cell receptor (beta chain) was observed in a study of vaccination effects on CD4 cells after COVID-19. The germline CDR1 and CDR2 sequences are SGHDN and FVKESK. Trimming pared 4 bases from V and 7 bases from J, leaving 11 bases between. The CDR3 has 13 amino acids. A word on this clone: Its antigen is as yet unknown.

Once cultured for approximately ten days, the cells underwent separation to obtain CD4+ T cells. Here immunoSEQ multiplex PCR was the method, and the copy in TCRdb shows in-frame clones only, minus some. The repertoire holds roughly 60,000 clones, with about 72% as singletons. The chain is built from TRBV14 and TRBJ2-1; D is undetermined. Sequences were derived from CD4+ T cells from PBMCs cultured without peptide, sampled before COVID-19 vaccination. This clonotype was obtained from a human donor who had a prior SARS-CoV-2 infection. CDR3 DNA sequence: TGTGCCAGCAGCCCAGTTGGTGCTAATGAGCAGTTCTTC. Translating it yields CASSPVGANEQFF.